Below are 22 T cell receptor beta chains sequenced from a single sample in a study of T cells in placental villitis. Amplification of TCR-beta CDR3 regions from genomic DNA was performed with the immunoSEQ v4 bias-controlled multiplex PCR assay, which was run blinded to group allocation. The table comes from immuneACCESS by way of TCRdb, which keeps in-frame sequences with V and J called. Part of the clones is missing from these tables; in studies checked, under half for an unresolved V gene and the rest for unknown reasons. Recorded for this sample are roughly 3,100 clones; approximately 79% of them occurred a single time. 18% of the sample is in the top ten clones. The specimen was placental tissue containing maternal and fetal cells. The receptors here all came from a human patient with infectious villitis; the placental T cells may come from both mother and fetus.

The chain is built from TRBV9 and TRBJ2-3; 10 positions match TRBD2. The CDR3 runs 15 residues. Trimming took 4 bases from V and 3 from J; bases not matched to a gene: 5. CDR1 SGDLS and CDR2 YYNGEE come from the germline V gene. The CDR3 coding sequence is TGTGCCAGCAGCCCTAGCGGGGGCTGGACAGATACGCAGTATTTT. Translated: CASSPSGGWTDTQYF. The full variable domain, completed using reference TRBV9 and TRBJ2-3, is DSGVTQTPKHLITATGQRVTLRCSPRSGDLSVYWYQQSLDQGLQFLIQYYNGEERAKGNILERFSAQQFPDLHSELNLSSLELGDSALYFCASSPSGGWTDTQYFGPGTRLTVL.

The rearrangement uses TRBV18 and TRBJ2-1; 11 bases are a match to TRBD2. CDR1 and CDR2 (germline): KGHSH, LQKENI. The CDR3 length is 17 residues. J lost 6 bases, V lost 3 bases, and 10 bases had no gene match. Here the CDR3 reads CASSPIFSGGAGNEQFF. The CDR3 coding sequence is TGTGCCAGCTCACCGATTTTTAGCGGGGGGGCCGGCAATGAGCAGTTCTTC.

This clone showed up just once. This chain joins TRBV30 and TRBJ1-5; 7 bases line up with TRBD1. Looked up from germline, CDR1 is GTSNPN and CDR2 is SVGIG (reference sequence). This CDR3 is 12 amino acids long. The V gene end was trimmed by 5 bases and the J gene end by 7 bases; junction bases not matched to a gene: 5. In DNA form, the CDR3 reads TGTGCCTGGGGAACAGGGGCCCAGCCCCAGCATTTT. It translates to CAWGTGAQPQHF.

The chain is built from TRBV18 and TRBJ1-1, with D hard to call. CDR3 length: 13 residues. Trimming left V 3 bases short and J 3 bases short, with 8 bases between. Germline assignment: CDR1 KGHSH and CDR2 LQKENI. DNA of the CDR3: TGTGCCAGCTCACCGAGCGGACACACTGAAGCTTTCTTT. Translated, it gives CASSPSGHTEAFF.

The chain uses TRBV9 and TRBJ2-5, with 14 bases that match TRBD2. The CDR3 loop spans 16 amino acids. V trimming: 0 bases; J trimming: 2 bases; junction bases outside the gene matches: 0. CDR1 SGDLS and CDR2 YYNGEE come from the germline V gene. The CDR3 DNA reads TGTGCCAGCAGCGTAGGACTAGCGGGGGGGCAAGAGACCCAGTACTTC. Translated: CASSVGLAGGQETQYF. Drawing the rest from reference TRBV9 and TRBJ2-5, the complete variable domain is DSGVTQTPKHLITATGQRVTLRCSPRSGDLSVYWYQQSLDQGLQFLIQYYNGEERAKGNILERFSAQQFPDLHSELNLSSLELGDSALYFCASSVGLAGGQETQYFGPGTRLLVL.

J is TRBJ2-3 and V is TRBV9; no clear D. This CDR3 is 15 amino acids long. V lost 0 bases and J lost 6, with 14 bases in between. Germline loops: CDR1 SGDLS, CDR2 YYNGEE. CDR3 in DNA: TGTGCCAGCAGCGTAGTTCAAGGGTTCGGGGATACGCAGTATTTT. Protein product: CASSVVQGFGDTQYF. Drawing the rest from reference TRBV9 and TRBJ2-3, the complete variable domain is DSGVTQTPKHLITATGQRVTLRCSPRSGDLSVYWYQQSLDQGLQFLIQYYNGEERAKGNILERFSAQQFPDLHSELNLSSLELGDSALYFCASSVVQGFGDTQYFGPGTRLTVL.

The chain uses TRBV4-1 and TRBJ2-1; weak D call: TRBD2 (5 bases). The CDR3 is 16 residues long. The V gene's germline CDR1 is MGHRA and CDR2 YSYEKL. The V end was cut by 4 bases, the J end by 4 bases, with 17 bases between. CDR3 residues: CASSLLGTGSYNEQFF. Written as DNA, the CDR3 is TGCGCCAGCAGCCTCCTGGGCACGGGGTCGTACAATGAGCAGTTCTTC.

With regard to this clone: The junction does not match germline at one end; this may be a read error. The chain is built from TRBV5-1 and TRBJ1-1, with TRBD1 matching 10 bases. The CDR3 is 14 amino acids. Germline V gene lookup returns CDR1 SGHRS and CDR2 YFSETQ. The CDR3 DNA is TGCGCCAGCAGCACGGGACAGGGGAACATTGAAGCTTTCTTT. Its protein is CASSTGQGNIEAFF.

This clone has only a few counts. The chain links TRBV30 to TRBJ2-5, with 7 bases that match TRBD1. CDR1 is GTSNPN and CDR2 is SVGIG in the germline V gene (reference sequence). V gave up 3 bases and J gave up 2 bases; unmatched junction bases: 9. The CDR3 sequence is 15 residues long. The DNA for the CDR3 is TGTGCCTGGAGCGCTATTACAGGGGAACAAGAGACCCAGTACTTC. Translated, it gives CAWSAITGEQETQYF.

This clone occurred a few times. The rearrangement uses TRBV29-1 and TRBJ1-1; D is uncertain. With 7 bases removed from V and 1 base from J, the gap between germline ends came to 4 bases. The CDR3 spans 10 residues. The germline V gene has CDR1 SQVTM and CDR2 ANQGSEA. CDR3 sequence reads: CSGQNTEAFF. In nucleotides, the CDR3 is TGCAGCGGACAGAACACTGAAGCTTTCTTT.

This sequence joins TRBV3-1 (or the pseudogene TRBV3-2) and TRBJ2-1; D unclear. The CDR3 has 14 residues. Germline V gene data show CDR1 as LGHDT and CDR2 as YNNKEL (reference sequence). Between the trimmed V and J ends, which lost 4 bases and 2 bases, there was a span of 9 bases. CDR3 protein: CASSPIPTYNEQFF. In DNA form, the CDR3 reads TGTGCCAGCAGCCCTATCCCCACCTACAATGAGCAGTTCTTC.

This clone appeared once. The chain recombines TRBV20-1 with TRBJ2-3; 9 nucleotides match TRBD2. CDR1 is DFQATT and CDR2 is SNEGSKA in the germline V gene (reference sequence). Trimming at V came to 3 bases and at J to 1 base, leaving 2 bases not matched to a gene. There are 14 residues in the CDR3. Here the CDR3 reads CSASRTSGTDTQYF. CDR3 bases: TGCAGTGCTAGTAGGACTAGCGGCACAGATACGCAGTATTTT.

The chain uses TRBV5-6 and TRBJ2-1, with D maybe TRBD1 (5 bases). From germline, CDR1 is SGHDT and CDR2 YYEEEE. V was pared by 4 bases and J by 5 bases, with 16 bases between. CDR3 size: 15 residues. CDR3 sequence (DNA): TGTGCCAGCAGCCCTTGGGGCCAAGAAAACAATGAGCAGTTCTTC. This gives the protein CASSPWGQENNEQFF.

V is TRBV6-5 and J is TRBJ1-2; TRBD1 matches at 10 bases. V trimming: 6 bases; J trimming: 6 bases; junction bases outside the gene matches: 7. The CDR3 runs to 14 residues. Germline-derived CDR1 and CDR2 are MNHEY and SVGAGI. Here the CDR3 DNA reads TGTGCCAGCAGCGAGGGACAGGGGAGGGATGGCTACACCTTC. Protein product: CASSEGQGRDGYTF.

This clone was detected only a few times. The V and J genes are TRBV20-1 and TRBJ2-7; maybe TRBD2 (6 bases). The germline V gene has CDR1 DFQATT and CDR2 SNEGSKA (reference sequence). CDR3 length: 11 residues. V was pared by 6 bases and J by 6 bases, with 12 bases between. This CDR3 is CSAHEGGEQYF. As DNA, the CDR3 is TGCAGTGCCCACGAGGGAGGCGAGCAGTACTTC.

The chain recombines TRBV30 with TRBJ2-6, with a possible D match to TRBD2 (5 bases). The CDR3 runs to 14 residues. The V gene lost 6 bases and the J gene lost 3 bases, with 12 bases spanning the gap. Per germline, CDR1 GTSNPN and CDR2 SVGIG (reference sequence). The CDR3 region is CACPRGSGANVLTF. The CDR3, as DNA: TGTGCCTGCCCACGGGGAAGTGGGGCCAACGTCCTGACTTTC.

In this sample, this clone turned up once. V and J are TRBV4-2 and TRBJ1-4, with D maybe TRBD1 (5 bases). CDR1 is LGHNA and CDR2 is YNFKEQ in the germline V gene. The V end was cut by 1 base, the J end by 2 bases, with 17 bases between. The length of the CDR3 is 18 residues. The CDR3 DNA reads TGTGCCAGCAGCCAAGGTCTCGACGGTGGGGGGACTAATGAAAAACTGTTTTTT. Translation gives CASSQGLDGGGTNEKLFF.

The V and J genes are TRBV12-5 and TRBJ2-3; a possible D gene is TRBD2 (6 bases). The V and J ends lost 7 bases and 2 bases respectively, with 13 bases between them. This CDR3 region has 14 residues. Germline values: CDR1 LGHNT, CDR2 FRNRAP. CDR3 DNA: TGTGCTAGTGAGGAGGAGGGGATCACAGATACGCAGTATTTT. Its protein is CASEEEGITDTQYF.

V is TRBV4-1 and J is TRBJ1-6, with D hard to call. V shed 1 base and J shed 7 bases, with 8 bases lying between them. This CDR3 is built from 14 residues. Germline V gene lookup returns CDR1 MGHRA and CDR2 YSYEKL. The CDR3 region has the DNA TGCGCCAGCAGCCAAGCGAATTTGAATTCACCCCTCCACTTT. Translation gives CASSQANLNSPLHF.

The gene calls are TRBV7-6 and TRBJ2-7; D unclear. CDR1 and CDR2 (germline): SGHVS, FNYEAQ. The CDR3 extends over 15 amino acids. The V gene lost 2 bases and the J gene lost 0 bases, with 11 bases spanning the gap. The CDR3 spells CASSLQIPLSYEQYF. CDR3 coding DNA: TGTGCCAGCAGCTTACAAATCCCCCTCTCCTACGAGCAGTACTTC.

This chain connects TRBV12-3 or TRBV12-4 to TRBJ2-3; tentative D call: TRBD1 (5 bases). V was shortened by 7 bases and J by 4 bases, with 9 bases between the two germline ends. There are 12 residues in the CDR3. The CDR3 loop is CASTQGADTQYF. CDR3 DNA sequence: TGTGCCAGCACTCAAGGGGCAGATACGCAGTATTTT.

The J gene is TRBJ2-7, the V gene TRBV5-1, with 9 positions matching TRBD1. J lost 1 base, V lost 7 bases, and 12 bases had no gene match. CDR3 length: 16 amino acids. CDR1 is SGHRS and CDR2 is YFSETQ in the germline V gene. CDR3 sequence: CASGRRRDRDSYEQYF. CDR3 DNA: TGCGCCAGCGGAAGACGCCGGGACAGGGATTCCTACGAGCAGTACTTC. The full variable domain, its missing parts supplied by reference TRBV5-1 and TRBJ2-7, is KAGVTQTPRYLIKTRGQQVTLSCSPISGHRSVSWYQQTPGQGLQFLFEYFSETQRNKGNFPGRFSGRQFSNSRSEMNVSTLELGDSALYLCASGRRRDRDSYEQYFGPGTRLTVT.